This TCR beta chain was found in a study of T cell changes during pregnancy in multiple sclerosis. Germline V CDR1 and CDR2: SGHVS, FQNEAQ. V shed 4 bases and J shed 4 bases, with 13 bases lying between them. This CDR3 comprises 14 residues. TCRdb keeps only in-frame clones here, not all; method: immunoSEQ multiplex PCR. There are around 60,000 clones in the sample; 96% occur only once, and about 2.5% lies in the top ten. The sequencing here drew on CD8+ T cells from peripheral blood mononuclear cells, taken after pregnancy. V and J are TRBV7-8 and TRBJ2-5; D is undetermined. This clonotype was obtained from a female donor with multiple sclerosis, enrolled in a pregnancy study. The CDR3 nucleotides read TGTGCCAGCAGCTCCCTTTCAGGTAGAGAGACCCAGTACTTC. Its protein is CASSSLSGRETQYF.